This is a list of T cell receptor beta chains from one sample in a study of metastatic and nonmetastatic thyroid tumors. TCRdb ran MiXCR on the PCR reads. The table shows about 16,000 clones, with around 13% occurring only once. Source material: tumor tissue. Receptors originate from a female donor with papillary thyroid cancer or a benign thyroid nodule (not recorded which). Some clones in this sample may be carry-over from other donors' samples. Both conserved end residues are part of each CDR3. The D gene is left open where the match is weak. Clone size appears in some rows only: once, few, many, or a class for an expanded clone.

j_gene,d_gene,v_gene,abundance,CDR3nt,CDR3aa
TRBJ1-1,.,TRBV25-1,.,TGTGCCAGCAGTCTACCAGGTTTCACTGAAGCTTTCTTT,CASSLPGFTEAFF
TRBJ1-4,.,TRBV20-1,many,TGCAGTGCTAGACCCTCGGACCGTGCAACTAATGAAAAACTGTTTTTT,CSARPSDRATNEKLFF
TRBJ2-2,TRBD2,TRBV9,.,TGTGCCAGCAGCGTTGGGACTAGGGATGGCGGGGAGCTGTTTTTT,CASSVGTRDGGELFF
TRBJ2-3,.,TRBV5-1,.,TGCTCCATCAGCTTCACTAGGGGGGATACGCAGTATTTT,CSISFTRGDTQYF
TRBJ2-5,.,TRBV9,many,TGTGCCAGCAGCCCCGACGCAGGGGATCCGGAGACCCAGTACTTC,CASSPDAGDPETQYF
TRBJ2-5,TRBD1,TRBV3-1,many,TGTGCCAGCAGCCAAGCTGGACTGAGGGGGCCAGAGACCCAGTACTTC,CASSQAGLRGPETQYF
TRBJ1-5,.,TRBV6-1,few,TGTGCCAGCAGTGTTCGGAAAGGGCAGGGAAGGCAGCCCCAGCATTTT,CASSVRKGQGRQPQHF
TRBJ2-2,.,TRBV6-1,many,TGTGCCAGCAGTGAAAACTTTGTTTGGGGACTTTCAAACACCGGGGAGCTGTTTTTT,CASSENFVWGLSNTGELFF
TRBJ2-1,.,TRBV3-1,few,TGTGCCAGCAGCCAAGGCGCCGGGAGTACGAATGAGCAGTTCTTC,CASSQGAGSTNEQFF
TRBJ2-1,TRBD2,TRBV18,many,TGTGCCAGCTCACCCAGGCGGGAGGTAAATGAGCAGTTCTTC,CASSPRREVNEQFF
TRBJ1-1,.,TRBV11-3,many,TGTGCCAGCAGCTTAAACGTGAACACTGAAGCTTTCTTT,CASSLNVNTEAFF
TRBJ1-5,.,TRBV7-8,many,TGTGCCAGCAGCCTTTTGACAGGAGGGACCGATCAGCCCCAGCATTTT,CASSLLTGGTDQPQHF
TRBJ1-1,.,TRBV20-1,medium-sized,TGCAGTGCTAGAGATTATGGGAGGGTTGAGAACACTGAAGCTTTCTTT,CSARDYGRVENTEAFF
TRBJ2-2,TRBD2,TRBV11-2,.,TGTGCCAGCAGCTCCTGCGGGACTAGCCTCACCGGGGAGCTGTTTTTT,CASSSCGTSLTGELFF
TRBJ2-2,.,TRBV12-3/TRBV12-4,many,TGTGCCAGCAGTTTCATCGGGCACCCTATCAACACCGGGGAGCTGTTTTTT,CASSFIGHPINTGELFF
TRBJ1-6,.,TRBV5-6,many,TGTGCCAGCAGCCGTTGGGGGGGAGGTTCACCCCTCCACTTT,CASSRWGGGSPLHF
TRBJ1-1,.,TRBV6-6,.,TGTACCAGCAGTTACTCTATTAGAGCAGGGGACCGGGTCACTGAAGCTTTCTTT,CTSSYSIRAGDRVTEAFF
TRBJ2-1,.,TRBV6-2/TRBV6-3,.,TGTGCCAACAGTTACTATGGTCCCGGTGAGCAGTTCTTC,CANSYYGPGEQFF
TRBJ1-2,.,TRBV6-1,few,TGTGCCAGCAGTGACGCACAGGGTTTTGGAGGTTGCTACACCTTC,CASSDAQGFGGCYTF
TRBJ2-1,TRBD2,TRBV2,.,TGTGCCAGCAGTGGCCTAGCGGATTACAATGAGCAGTTCTTC,CASSGLADYNEQFF
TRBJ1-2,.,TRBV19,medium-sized,TGTGCCAGTAGTATTTACGACAGCTATGGCTACACCTTC,CASSIYDSYGYTF
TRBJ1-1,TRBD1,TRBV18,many,TGTGCCAGCTCACCAAACCCAGGACAGGGGGTCCGAGCTTTCTTT,CASSPNPGQGVRAFF
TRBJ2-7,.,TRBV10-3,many,TGTGCCATCAGTGAGTCTGCGGGGTACGAGCAGTACTTC,CAISESAGYEQYF
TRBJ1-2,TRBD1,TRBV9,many,TGTGCCAGCAGCAGGGGACAGGGTAACTATGGCTACACCTTC,CASSRGQGNYGYTF
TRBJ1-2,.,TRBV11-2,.,TGTGCCAGCAGCTTCGTAGCGGGACAATATGGCTACACCTTC,CASSFVAGQYGYTF
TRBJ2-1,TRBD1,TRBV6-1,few,TGTGCCAGCAGGCGAGGGGGCAGCTCCTACAATGAGCAGTTCTTC,CASRRGGSSYNEQFF
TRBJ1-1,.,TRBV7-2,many,TGTGCCAGCAGCTTATGGGGGTCGTTTGGGGGTTCTGTAGCTTTCTTT,CASSLWGSFGGSVAFF